This T cell receptor (beta chain) was sequenced during a study of blood T cell repertoires in COVID-19 (dated by TCRdb to the early 2020s). At the level of the whole study: Samples covering the acute and convalescent phases of COVID-19 were provided by collaborators in the United States, Italy and Spain. The material from the prospective study consisted of cDNA or gDNA derived from T cells, B-cell-depleted T cells, or PBMCs. Deeply sampled blood TCRbeta repertoires from subjects exposed to, actively infected with, or recovered from COVID-19 were included in the dataset. The repertoires were released in a freely available public database meant as a resource for research on the immune response to SARS-CoV-2. Samples were obtained from the ongoing ImmuneRACE study (first 160 participants) and from 1,254 subjects provided by 6 global collaborators. Nearly every sample came with metadata listing a de-identified subject ID, COVID-19 status, age in years and sex. Where available, HLA class I and class II types were taken from metadata supplied by the sample provider and were not determined by assay-based typing. Here is what the overall study found, with its caveats: The amount of clinical and demographic metadata varied by source and participant and was provided uncurated.

Remarks on this clone: Its antigen remains unidentified. No base-level quality is on record; no much larger clone is a single base apart.

There are 20 amino acids in the CDR3, from cysteine to phenylalanine inclusive. Only the CDR3 region is kept as DNA, spanning 60 bases read in frame from base 1. Trimming leaves V shorter by 3 bases and J shorter by 0 bases, with the junction holding 12 bases beyond the gene matches. The germline V gene gives CDR1 as KGHDR and CDR2 as SFDVKD. The collaborating institutions used their own protocols to collect whole blood in K2EDTA tubes. For TCRbeta analysis, collaborators shipped samples in one of three forms: frozen whole blood, isolated PBMCs, or DNA extracted from either of those sample types. TCRbeta CDR3 regions were amplified from genomic DNA by means of the immunoSEQ Assay, a bias-controlled multiplex PCR. The original methods were these. The number of nucleated cells in each sample was estimated by amplification of reference gene primers within the assay. To quantify the absolute abundance of each unique TCRbeta CDR3 rearrangement, sequence reads were collapsed and filtered. Productive Simpson clonality was computed per sample as the square root of Simpson's diversity index over productive rearrangements. TCRdb took this table from immuneACCESS and kept in-frame rearrangements with V and J called. Such tables lack part of the clones; where checked against another copy, unresolved V genes explain under half of the gap, and the rest is unexplained. The D gene and trimming were derived from the DNA, and the V and J assignments and clone size from that table. Present in this sample are tens of thousands of clones, roughly 87% of which were seen just once. The ten largest account for around 5% of the sample.

This clonotype was obtained from a woman aged 45-65 years with active COVID-19. The sample was peripheral blood. The rearranged segments are TRBV24-1 and TRBJ2-1; 11 middle bases align to TRBD2. The sequenced DNA is TGTGCCACCAGTGATGCCGGGACTAGCGGAGCCCGGAGCTCCTACAATGAGCAGTTCTTC. This gives the protein CATSDAGTSGARSSYNEQFF.